This TCR beta chain was obtained from a study of neoadjuvant anti-PD-1 for oral cavity cancer. The overall study: Patients without progression got a fourth dose around day 43.

The time point: after neoadjuvant nivolumab, at surgical resection. These newly diagnosed stage II-IVA oral cavity squamous cell carcinoma patients had no prior systemic or radiation treatment. Analysis of PBMCs was direct, with no culture step. Assay used: immunoSEQ multiplex PCR; TCRdb lists only in-frame clones, some missing. The sample has over 11,000 clones; 60% to 85% are singletons. The CDR3 contains 11 residues. V was trimmed by 4 bases and J by 9 bases, leaving 7 bases between them. Germline loops: CDR1 LNHDA, CDR2 SQIVND (reference sequence). This specimen was PBMCs, taken after nivolumab (anti-PD-1) treatment. The gene calls are TRBV19 and TRBJ2-1; weak D call: TRBD2 (5 bases). The TCR was taken from a person aged 40 to 85 with oral cavity squamous cell carcinoma. CDR3 in amino acids: CASSRLAEQFF. The CDR3 coding sequence is TGTGCCAGTAGTAGGCTAGCTGAGCAGTTCTTC.